This TCR beta chain appears in the sequencing data of a study of TIL therapy for anti-PD-1-resistant metastatic lung cancer. Concerning this clone itself: Its antigen is still unknown.

Time point of the sample: pre-treatment sample, taken before nivolumab and TIL therapy. Most excised metastases sampled were pleural nodules or supraclavicular lymph nodes. The CDR3 is 14 residues long. The germline V and J ends were trimmed by 3 bases and 5 bases, with 11 bases remaining between them. In germline, CDR1 is SGHDT, CDR2 YYEEEE. Sequencing used immunoSEQ v3. The assay was immunoSEQ multiplex PCR, and TCRdb's table has in-frame clones only and misses some. Of some 12,000 clones in the sample, roughly 60% are singletons; the top ten hold under 8.5%. Study-wide results and limits: Many TIL product clones were absent from baseline tumor, suggesting clonal contraction.

Material: tumor tissue, obtained at baseline. The chain recombines TRBV5-6 with TRBJ1-4; D is perhaps TRBD1 (5 bases). The sequence derives from a person between 30 and 79 years old with non-small cell lung cancer. The CDR3 bases are TGTGCCAGCAGCTCGCAGGGTGAAAATGAAAAACTGTTTTTT. Encoded protein: CASSSQGENEKLFF.